The text below deals with one T cell receptor beta chain. The antigen is not known. These data are taken from a study of somatic mutations in cytotoxic T cells in rheumatoid arthritis. Study context: Flow cytometry sorted some V beta antibody-stained T-cell populations to nearly 100% purity, V beta1+ cells among them being sequenced for TCRB. Points from the study as a whole: Nobody knew which antigens the expanded CD8+ clones targeted.

Measured with immunoSEQ multiplex PCR; TCRdb has only the in-frame clones, and not every one. The sample has 2,100 or so clones, 85% seen once; the top ten hold less than 45%. Positive magnetic bead selection separated CD4+ and CD8+ cells, and flow cytometry confirmed purity. This CDR3 comprises 17 residues. Germline lookup yields CDR1 MDHEN and CDR2 SYDVKM. V lost 5 bases and J lost 7; bases outside the gene matches: 14. Sequenced sample: CD8+ T cells sorted from blood. This chain uses TRBV28 with TRBJ1-2; TRBD1 matches 12 bases. The sequence derives from a man between 60 and 70 years old with rheumatoid arthritis. The CDR3 DNA follows: TGTGCCAGCAGTCGCCGGGACAGGGGGCACACTATTCGTGGCTACACCTTC. Protein product: CASSRRDRGHTIRGYTF.